The sequence of this T cell receptor beta chain was determined in a study of CD8 T cells in ankylosing spondylitis (dated by TCRdb to the late 2010s). Looking at the study overall: To find TCR variants linked to disease, the study profiled T cell receptor beta repertoires in ankylosing spondylitis patients and healthy donors. The whole study cohort included 108 healthy donors and around 25 ankylosing spondylitis patients. Peripheral blood was sampled, and synovial fluid was also collected from ankylosing spondylitis patients.

The CDR3, cysteine through phenylalanine, is 16 amino acids long. The only DNA kept is the CDR3, 48 bases in frame from the first base. CDR1 SEHNR and CDR2 FQNEAQ are derived from the germline V gene (reference sequence). V is clipped by 5 bases and J by 1 base, and the sequence between their germline boundaries is 17 bases long. The sequencing machine was an Illumina HiSeq 2500. TCR beta libraries were prepared by quantitative 5'-RACE with molecular barcodes. As for the authors' bioinformatics: A new computational method based on a probabilistic model of VDJ rearrangement was used to identify disease-linked TCR variants. The public reads were reanalyzed by TCRdb: fastp trimming at Q25, MiXCR alignment, in-frame beta chains only. Rows matching on CDR3 protein sequence are summarized as one entry with the most common DNA and genes. TCRdb, not the authors, supplied the V and J calls. The sample table lists approximately 200,000 distinct CDR3 sequences, 10% to 15% of them with a count of one. 8% to 13% of the sample goes to the ten largest clones.

Note on this clonotype: Its antigen specificity is not known. No base quality values were provided; no much bigger clone lies one nucleotide off.

Broader findings and caveats from the paper: The disease-linked clones had a CD8+ phenotype and were found at relatively low frequencies in peripheral blood. Significant enrichment of the disease-linked clones was reported in matched synovial fluid samples from ankylosing spondylitis patients. Some of the motif variants had been reported before in the synovial fluid and blood of reactive arthritis patients, a finding that suggests common disease-initiation mechanisms. A TCR beta motif made up of several highly homologous amino acid variants appeared to be characteristic of blood from ankylosing spondylitis patients.

The sequencing sample was made of blood, either unsorted or a sorted T cell fraction (not recorded which). Recombination joined TRBV7-9 with TRBJ1-1; TRBD1 is perhaps the D gene, given 6 matching bases. The TCR was taken from a female donor with ankylosing spondylitis or in good health (not recorded which). The DNA is as follows: TGTGCCAGCAGCCTAACAGGGTCGGCGGGGAACACTGAAGCTTTCTTT. Its product reads: CASSLTGSAGNTEAFF.